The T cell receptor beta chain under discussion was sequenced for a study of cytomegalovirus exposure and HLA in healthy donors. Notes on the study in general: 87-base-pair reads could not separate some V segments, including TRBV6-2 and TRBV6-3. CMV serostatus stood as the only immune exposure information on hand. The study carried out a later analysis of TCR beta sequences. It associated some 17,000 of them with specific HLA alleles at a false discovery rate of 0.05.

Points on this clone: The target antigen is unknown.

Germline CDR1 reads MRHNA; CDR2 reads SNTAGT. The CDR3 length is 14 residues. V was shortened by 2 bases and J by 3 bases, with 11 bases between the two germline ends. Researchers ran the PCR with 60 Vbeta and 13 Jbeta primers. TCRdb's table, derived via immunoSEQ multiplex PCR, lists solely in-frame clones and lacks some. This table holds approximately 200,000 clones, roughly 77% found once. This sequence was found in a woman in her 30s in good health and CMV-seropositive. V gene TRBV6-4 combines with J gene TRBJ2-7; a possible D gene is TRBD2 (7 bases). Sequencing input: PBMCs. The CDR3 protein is CASSDGGARYEQYF. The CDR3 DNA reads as TGTGCCAGCAGTGACGGGGGGGCGCGCTACGAGCAGTACTTC.